Presented here are 20 T cell receptor beta chains from one specimen sequenced in a study of cytomegalovirus exposure and HLA in healthy donors. PCR amplification relied on 60 Vbeta primers (plus 13 Jbeta primers). Produced via immunoSEQ multiplex PCR; TCRdb's table is partial and in-frame only. The sample holds about 130,000 clones. The sequenced sample consisted of PBMCs. The source is a middle-aged woman in good health and CMV-seropositive.

V gene TRBV6-5 combines with J gene TRBJ2-3, with a possible D match to TRBD2 (6 bases). The germline V and J ends were trimmed by 7 bases and 5 bases, with 16 bases remaining between them. The CDR3 loop spans 14 amino acids. From germline, CDR1 is MNHEY and CDR2 SVGAGI. The CDR3 reads CASTLRRAEDTQYF. For the CDR3, the DNA is TGTGCCAGCACCTTAAGGAGGGCCGAAGATACGCAGTATTTT.

The rearrangement links TRBV5-5 to TRBJ2-7, with D hard to call. Trimming cost V 4 bases and J 0 bases, with 11 bases left between them. The CDR3 has 14 amino acids. Germline CDR1 is SGHKS and CDR2 is YYEKEE (reference sequence). The CDR3 region has the DNA TGTGCCAGCAGCCCGTCCCCGAGCTCCTACGAGCAGTACTTC. Its translation: CASSPSPSSYEQYF.

This sequence joins TRBV19 and TRBJ2-1; 8 nucleotides agree with TRBD2. V was pared by 7 bases and J by 4 bases, with 6 bases of the junction left unmatched. The CDR3 extends over 14 amino acids. Germline values: CDR1 LNHDA, CDR2 SQIVND (reference sequence). This CDR3 reads CASKERGSYNEQFF. The CDR3 DNA is TGTGCCAGTAAGGAGCGGGGGTCTTACAATGAGCAGTTCTTC.

V usage is TRBV27 and J usage is TRBJ1-1, with 7 bases lining up with TRBD1. CDR3 length: 15 amino acids. V lost 1 base, J lost 4 bases, and 6 bases stayed unmatched. Germline V gene sequence: CDR1 MNHEY, CDR2 SMNVEV (reference sequence). The CDR3: CASSLLFQGGTEAFF. The CDR3 nucleotides read TGTGCCAGCAGTTTATTGTTTCAGGGGGGCACTGAAGCTTTCTTT.

As concerns this clone: One end of the junction is discordant with germline, which a read error may explain. The V call is TRBV20-1, the J call TRBJ1-4; D unresolved. The CDR3 spans 11 residues. The germline CDR1 and CDR2 sequences are DFQATT and SNEGSKA (reference sequence). CDR3 DNA sequence: TGCAGTGCTAGACCCTTATTAGAATCCCTCTTT. Amino acid sequence: CSARPLLESLF.

The gene calls are TRBV30 and TRBJ2-7; D is unclear. Trimming left V 1 base short and J 3 bases short, with 4 bases between. From germline, CDR1 is GTSNPN and CDR2 SVGIG (reference sequence). This CDR3 is built from 11 residues. The CDR3 here is CAWSAVYEQYF. The CDR3 DNA is TGTGCCTGGAGTGCTGTCTACGAGCAGTACTTC.

The rearrangement uses TRBV19 and TRBJ2-5; 12 bases map to TRBD2. Germline-derived CDR1 and CDR2 are LNHDA and SQIVND (reference sequence). The CDR3 runs to 15 residues. The V gene end was trimmed by 3 bases and the J gene end by 5 bases; junction bases not matched to a gene: 4. In nucleotides, the CDR3 is TGTGCCAGTAGTATCTCTAGCGGGAGGGTCGAGACCCAGTACTTC. Amino acid sequence: CASSISSGRVETQYF.

The rearrangement joins TRBV28 to TRBJ2-1; D possibly corresponds to TRBD2 (6 bases). CDR1 and CDR2 from the germline V gene are MDHEN and SYDVKM. V lost 5 bases, J lost 10 bases, and 15 bases lay in between. The CDR3 is made up of 13 amino acids. In nucleotides, the CDR3 is TGTGCCAGCAGTCCTCCCGGGAGCCGCGAGCAGTTCTTC. Translated: CASSPPGSREQFF.

This chain joins TRBV9 and TRBJ1-2; TRBD1 aligns across 8 bases. The V segment lost 4 bases and the J segment 4 bases; nucleotides outside the gene matches: 9. The CDR3 consists of 15 residues. Germline CDR1 and CDR2: SGDLS and YYNGEE. Here the CDR3 reads CASSRTQTGAYGYTF. CDR3 coding DNA: TGTGCCAGCAGCCGAACACAGACAGGGGCCTATGGCTACACCTTC.

CDR3 coding DNA: TGTGCCAGCAGCTTACTAGCGGGAGCAGATACGCAGTATTTT. As protein: CASSLLAGADTQYF. V gene TRBV27 combines with J gene TRBJ2-3, with TRBD2 matching over 11 bases. The CDR3 has 14 residues. The J segment lost 4 bases and the V segment lost 6 bases, leaving 3 bases of the junction unmatched. CDR1 and CDR2 (germline): MNHEY, SMNVEV (reference sequence).

V gene TRBV19 combines with J gene TRBJ2-1; D remains ambiguous. The V gene lost 8 bases and the J gene lost 0 bases, with 17 bases spanning the gap. The CDR3 spans 16 residues. CDR1 and CDR2 from the germline V gene are LNHDA and SQIVND (reference sequence). In DNA form, the CDR3 reads TGTGCCAGTCTCACTCACCACCGAAGCTCCTACAATGAGCAGTTCTTC. It codes for CASLTHHRSSYNEQFF.

The J gene is TRBJ1-2, the V gene TRBV27; D is perhaps TRBD1 (5 bases). The germline V gene has CDR1 MNHEY and CDR2 SMNVEV (reference sequence). The CDR3 extends over 15 amino acids. V was pared by 2 bases and J by 4 bases, with 14 bases between. The CDR3 nucleotides are TGTGCCAGCAGTTTACGTCAGACAGAACTCTATGGCTACACCTTC. Protein sequence: CASSLRQTELYGYTF.

This chain links TRBV15 with TRBJ2-3, with a weak D call TRBD1 (6 bases). V was trimmed by 0 bases and J by 2 bases, leaving 12 bases between them. The V gene's germline CDR1 is LNHNV and CDR2 YYDKDF (reference sequence). The CDR3 spans 16 residues. The DNA for the CDR3 is TGTGCCACCAGCAGAGACCCGGACAGCCTCACAGATACGCAGTATTTT. As protein: CATSRDPDSLTDTQYF.

J is TRBJ1-2 and V is TRBV28; 11 bases match TRBD1. The CDR3 consists of 15 residues. With V trimmed by 8 bases and J by 7 bases, 12 bases remained unmatched. Germline V gene sequence: CDR1 MDHEN, CDR2 SYDVKM. The CDR3 loop is CASLSADRGHVGYTF. The DNA for the CDR3 is TGTGCCAGCCTTTCCGCGGACAGGGGGCACGTTGGCTACACCTTC.

The genes are TRBV7-3 and TRBJ2-6, with D perhaps TRBD1 (5 bases). The CDR3 sequence is 18 residues long. Germline values: CDR1 SGHTA, CDR2 FQGTGA. V was shortened by 0 bases and J by 4 bases, with 16 bases between the two germline ends. CDR3 region: CASSLTSIRVSGANVLTF. Written as DNA, the CDR3 is TGTGCCAGCAGCTTAACGTCAATCAGGGTATCAGGGGCCAACGTCCTGACTTTC.

The chain carries TRBV10-3 and TRBJ1-1; D uncertain. The CDR3 runs 15 residues. The V gene lost 0 bases and the J gene lost 0 bases, with 8 bases spanning the gap. CDR1 and CDR2 from the germline V gene are ENHRY and SYGVKD. The CDR3 DNA reads TGTGCCATCAGTGAGTCAGAGCGGATGAACACTGAAGCTTTCTTT. Its translation is CAISESERMNTEAFF.

The V gene is TRBV14, the J gene TRBJ2-7, with a tentative D call TRBD1 (6 bases). V lost 0 bases, J lost 3 bases, and 15 bases lay in between. In germline, CDR1 is SGHDN, CDR2 FVKESK. The CDR3 totals 16 residues. In DNA, the CDR3 is TGTGCCAGCAGCCAAGAAGCGCAGGGGCCATACTACGAGCAGTACTTC. Translated, it gives CASSQEAQGPYYEQYF. The full variable domain, rest sourced from reference TRBV14 and TRBJ2-7, is EAGVTQFPSHSVIEKGQTVTLRCDPISGHDNLYWYRRVMGKEIKFLLHFVKESKQDESGMPNNRFLAERTGGTYSTLKVQPAELEDSGVYFCASSQEAQGPYYEQYFGPGTRLTVT.

The chain links TRBV30 to TRBJ1-1, with 8 nucleotides matching TRBD1. Per germline, CDR1 GTSNPN and CDR2 SVGIG (reference sequence). This CDR3 region has 15 residues. V lost 3 bases to trimming and J lost 0 bases; unmatched junction nucleotides: 6. In nucleotides, the CDR3 is TGTGCCTGGAGCAACGGACAGGGAATGAACACTGAAGCTTTCTTT. It encodes CAWSNGQGMNTEAFF.

The chain is built from TRBV9 and TRBJ1-4; 8 bases match TRBD1. V shed 3 bases and J 8 bases; nucleotides not matched to a gene: 9. There are 15 residues in the CDR3. In germline, CDR1 is SGDLS, CDR2 YYNGEE. CDR3 bases: TGTGCCAGCAGCGGAACAGGGGGGCTAGGGGAAAAACTGTTTTTT. Translated, it gives CASSGTGGLGEKLFF.

This chain links TRBV2 with TRBJ2-2; D is ambiguous. CDR3 length: 13 residues. Germline V gene data show CDR1 as SNHLY and CDR2 as FYNNEI. The V end lost 7 bases, the J end lost 9 bases, and 15 bases lay between the germline ends. This chain's CDR3 is CASIYEVSRELFF. For the CDR3, the DNA is TGTGCCAGCATTTACGAGGTTTCTAGGGAGCTGTTTTTT.